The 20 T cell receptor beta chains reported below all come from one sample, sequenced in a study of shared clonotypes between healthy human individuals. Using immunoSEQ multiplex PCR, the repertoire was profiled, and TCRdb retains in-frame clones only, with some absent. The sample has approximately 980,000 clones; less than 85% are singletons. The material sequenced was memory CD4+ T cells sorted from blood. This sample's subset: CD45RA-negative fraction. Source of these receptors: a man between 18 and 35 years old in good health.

In nucleotides, the CDR3 is TGTGCCAGTAGTATGGGGTGGTCTGGGGTCGATCAGCCCCAGCATTTT. Translated, it gives CASSMGWSGVDQPQHF. J is TRBJ1-5 and V is TRBV19; D uncertain. V lost 3 bases, J lost 5 bases, and 17 bases lay in between. The germline CDR1 and CDR2 sequences are LNHDA and SQIVND (reference sequence). The CDR3 contains 16 residues.

CDR3 protein: CATPGTSGIQAHEQYF. CDR3 DNA sequence: TGTGCCACCCCCGGGACTAGCGGGATCCAGGCTCACGAGCAGTACTTC. The chain joins TRBV10-3 to TRBJ2-7; 13 nucleotides align to TRBD2. Germline V lookup: CDR1 ENHRY, CDR2 SYGVKD. With V trimmed by 10 bases and J by 5 bases, 14 bases remained unmatched. The CDR3 is 16 residues long.

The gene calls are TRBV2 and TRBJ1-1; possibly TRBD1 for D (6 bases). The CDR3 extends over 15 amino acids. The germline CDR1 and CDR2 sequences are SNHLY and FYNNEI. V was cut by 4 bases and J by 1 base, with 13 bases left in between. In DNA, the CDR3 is TGTGCCAGCAGTGTCCCAGGGGCCTGGAACACTGAAGCTTTCTTT. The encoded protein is CASSVPGAWNTEAFF.

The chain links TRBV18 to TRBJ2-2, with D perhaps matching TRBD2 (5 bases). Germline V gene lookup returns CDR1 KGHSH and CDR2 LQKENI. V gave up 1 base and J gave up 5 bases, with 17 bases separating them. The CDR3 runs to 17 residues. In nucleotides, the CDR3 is TGTGCCAGCTCACCACTTCTCGGTGCGGGTCGGACCGGGGAGCTGTTTTTT. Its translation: CASSPLLGAGRTGELFF.

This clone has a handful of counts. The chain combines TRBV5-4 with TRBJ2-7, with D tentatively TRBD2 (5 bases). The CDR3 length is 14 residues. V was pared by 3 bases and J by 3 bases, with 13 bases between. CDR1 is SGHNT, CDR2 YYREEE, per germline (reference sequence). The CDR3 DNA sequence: TGTGCCAGCAGCTCGGGCGGGTCCTACTACGAGCAGTACTTC. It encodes CASSSGGSYYEQYF.

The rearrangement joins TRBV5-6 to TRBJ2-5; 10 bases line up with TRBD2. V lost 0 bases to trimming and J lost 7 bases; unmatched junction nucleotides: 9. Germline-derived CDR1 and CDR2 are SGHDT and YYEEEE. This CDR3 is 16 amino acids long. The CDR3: CASSLVASGGAGTQYF. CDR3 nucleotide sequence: TGTGCCAGCAGCTTGGTAGCTAGCGGGGGCGCCGGGACCCAGTACTTC.

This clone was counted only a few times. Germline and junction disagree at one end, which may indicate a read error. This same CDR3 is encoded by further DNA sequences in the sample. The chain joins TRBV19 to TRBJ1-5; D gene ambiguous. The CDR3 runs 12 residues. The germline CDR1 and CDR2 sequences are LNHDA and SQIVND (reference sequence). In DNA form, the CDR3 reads TGTGCCAGTAGCATAGGGTTCGAGCCCCAGCATTTT. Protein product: CASSIGFEPQHF.

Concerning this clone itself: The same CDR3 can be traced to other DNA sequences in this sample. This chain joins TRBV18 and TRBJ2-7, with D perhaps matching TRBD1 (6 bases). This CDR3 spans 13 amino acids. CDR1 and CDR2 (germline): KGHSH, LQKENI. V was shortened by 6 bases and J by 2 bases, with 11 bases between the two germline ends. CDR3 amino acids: CASSRDNTYEQYF. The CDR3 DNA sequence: TGTGCCAGCTCCCGGGACAACACCTACGAGCAGTACTTC. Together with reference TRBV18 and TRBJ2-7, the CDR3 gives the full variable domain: NAGVMQNPRHLVRRRGQEARLRCSPMKGHSHVYWYRQLPEEGLKFMVYLQKENIIDESGMPKERFSAEFPKEGPSILRIQQVVRGDSAAYFCASSRDNTYEQYFGPGTRLTVT.

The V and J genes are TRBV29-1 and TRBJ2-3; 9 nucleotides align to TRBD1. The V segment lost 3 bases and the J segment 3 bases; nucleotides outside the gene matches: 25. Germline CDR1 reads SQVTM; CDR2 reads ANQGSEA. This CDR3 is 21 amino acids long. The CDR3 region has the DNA TGCAGCGTTGAGTTCCTCGGAGGGACAGGGAACGTCGGAACTCGGACAGATACGCAGTATTTT. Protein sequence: CSVEFLGGTGNVGTRTDTQYF.

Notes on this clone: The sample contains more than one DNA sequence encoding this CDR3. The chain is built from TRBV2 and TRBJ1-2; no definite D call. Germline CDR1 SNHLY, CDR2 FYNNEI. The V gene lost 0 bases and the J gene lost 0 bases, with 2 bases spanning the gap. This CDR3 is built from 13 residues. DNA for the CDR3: TGTGCCAGCAGTGAAGCGGCTAACTATGGCTACACCTTC. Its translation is CASSEAANYGYTF.

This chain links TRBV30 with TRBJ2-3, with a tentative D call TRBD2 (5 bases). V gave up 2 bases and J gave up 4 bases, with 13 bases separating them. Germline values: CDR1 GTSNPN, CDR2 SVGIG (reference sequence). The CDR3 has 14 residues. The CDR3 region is CAWSIPSGADTQYF. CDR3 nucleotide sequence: TGTGCCTGGAGTATCCCCAGCGGCGCAGATACGCAGTATTTT. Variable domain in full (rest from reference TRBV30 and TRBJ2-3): SQTIHQWPATLVQPVGSPLSLECTVEGTSNPNLYWYRQAAGRGLQLLFYSVGIGQISSEVPQNLSASRPQDRQFILSSKKLLLSDSGFYLCAWSIPSGADTQYFGPGTRLTVL.

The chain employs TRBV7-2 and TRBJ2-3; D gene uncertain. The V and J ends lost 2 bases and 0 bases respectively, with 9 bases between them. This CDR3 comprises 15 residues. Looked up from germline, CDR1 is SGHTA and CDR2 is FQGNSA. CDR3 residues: CASSLFATSTDTQYF. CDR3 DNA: TGTGCCAGCAGCTTATTCGCGACTAGCACAGATACGCAGTATTTT.

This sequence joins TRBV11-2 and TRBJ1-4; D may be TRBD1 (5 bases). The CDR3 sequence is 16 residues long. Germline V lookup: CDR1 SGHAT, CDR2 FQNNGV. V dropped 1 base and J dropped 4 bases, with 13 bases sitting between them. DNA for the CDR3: TGTGCCAGCAGCTTAGGAACGGGGGGGGTTAATGAAAAACTGTTTTTT. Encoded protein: CASSLGTGGVNEKLFF.

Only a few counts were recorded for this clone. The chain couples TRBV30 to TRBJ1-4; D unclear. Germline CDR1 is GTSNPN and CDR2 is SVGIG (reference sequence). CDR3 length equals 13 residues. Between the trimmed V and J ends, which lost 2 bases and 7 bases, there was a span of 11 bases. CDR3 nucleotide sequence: TGTGCCTGGAGTAATCTATACAGTGAAAAACTGTTTTTT. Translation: CAWSNLYSEKLFF.

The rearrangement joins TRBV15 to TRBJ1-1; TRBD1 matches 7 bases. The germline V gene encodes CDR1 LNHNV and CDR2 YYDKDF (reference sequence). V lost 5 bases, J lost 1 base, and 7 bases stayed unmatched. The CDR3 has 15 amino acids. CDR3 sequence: CATSGHRGSNTEAFF. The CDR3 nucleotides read TGTGCCACCAGCGGTCACAGGGGATCGAACACTGAAGCTTTCTTT.

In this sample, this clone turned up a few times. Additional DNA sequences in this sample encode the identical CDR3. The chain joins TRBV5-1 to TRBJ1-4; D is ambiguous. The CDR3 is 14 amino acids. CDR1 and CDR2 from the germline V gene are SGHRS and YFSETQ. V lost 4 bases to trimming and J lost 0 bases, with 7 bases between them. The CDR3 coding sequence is TGCGCCAGCAGCCCTGCGGCAACTAATGAAAAACTGTTTTTT. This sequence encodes CASSPAATNEKLFF.

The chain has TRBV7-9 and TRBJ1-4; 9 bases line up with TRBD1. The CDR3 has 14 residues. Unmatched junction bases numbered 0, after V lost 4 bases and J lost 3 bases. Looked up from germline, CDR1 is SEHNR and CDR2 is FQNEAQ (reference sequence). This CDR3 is CASSWTGANEKLFF. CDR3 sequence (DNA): TGTGCCAGCAGCTGGACAGGGGCTAATGAAAAACTGTTTTTT.

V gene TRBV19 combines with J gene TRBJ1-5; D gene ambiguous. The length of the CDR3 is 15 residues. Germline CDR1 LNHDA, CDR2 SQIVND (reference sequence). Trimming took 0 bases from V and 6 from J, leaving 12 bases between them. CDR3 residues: CASSIDWGRGQPQHF. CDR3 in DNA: TGTGCCAGTAGTATAGATTGGGGAAGAGGTCAGCCCCAGCATTTT.

In DNA, the CDR3 is TGTGCCAGCAGACTCCGGAACACAGGAGAGACCCAGTACTTC. Amino acids: CASRLRNTGETQYF. This chain uses TRBV2 with TRBJ2-5, with D possibly matching TRBD1 (5 bases). From germline, CDR1 is SNHLY and CDR2 FYNNEI. This CDR3 is built from 14 residues. V lost 6 bases, J lost 4 bases, and 15 bases lay in between.

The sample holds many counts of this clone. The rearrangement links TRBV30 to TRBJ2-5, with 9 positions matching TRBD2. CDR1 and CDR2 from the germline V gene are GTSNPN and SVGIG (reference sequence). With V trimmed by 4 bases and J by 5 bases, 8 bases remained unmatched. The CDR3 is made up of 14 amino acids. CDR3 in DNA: TGTGCCTGGAAGGAGAGCGGGGGGTGGGAGACCCAGTACTTC. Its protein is CAWKESGGWETQYF. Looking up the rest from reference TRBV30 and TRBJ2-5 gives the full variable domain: SQTIHQWPATLVQPVGSPLSLECTVEGTSNPNLYWYRQAAGRGLQLLFYSVGIGQISSEVPQNLSASRPQDRQFILSSKKLLLSDSGFYLCAWKESGGWETQYFGPGTRLLVL.